These 16 T cell receptor beta chains originate from one sample sequenced in a study of blood T cell repertoires in COVID-19. Repertoires were generated with immunoSEQ multiplex PCR, while TCRdb's copy carries only in-frame clones and drops some. The sample contains roughly 70,000 clones, approximately 86% of which appear only once. The source material was peripheral blood. These receptors were obtained from a man older than 75 with COVID-19, enrolled during active disease.

The chain employs TRBV4-2 and TRBJ2-7; 10 bases line up with TRBD2. Germline V gene lookup returns CDR1 LGHNA and CDR2 YNFKEQ. The CDR3 loop spans 17 amino acids. V lost 0 bases and J lost 1; bases outside the gene matches: 6. CDR3 bases: TGTGCCAGCAGCCAAGACCGAGCGGGGGGGCTATCCTACGAGCAGTACTTC. Its protein product is CASSQDRAGGLSYEQYF.

The chain joins TRBV11-2 to TRBJ1-2; 8 nucleotides match TRBD1. Looked up from germline, CDR1 is SGHAT and CDR2 is FQNNGV. The junction had 5 bases not matched to a gene; V was cut back by 4 bases and J by 4 bases. The CDR3 runs 14 residues. The CDR3 DNA reads as TGTGCCAGCAGCTCTACAGGGGGTGGCTATGGCTACACCTTC. This encodes CASSSTGGGYGYTF. The whole variable domain, remainder taken from reference TRBV11-2 and TRBJ1-2, is EAGVAQSPRYKIIEKRQSVAFWCNPISGHATLYWYQQILGQGPKLLIQFQNNGVVDDSQLPKDRFSAERLKGVDSTLKIQPAKLEDSAVYLCASSSTGGGYGYTFGSGTRLTVV.

The chain joins TRBV5-1 to TRBJ2-1, with TRBD1 identical over 10 bases. The CDR3 is 14 amino acids. CDR1 SGHRS and CDR2 YFSETQ come from the germline V gene. V was clipped by 5 bases and J by 7 bases; unmatched bases: 6. CDR3 loop: CASSYGQGENEQFF. DNA for the CDR3: TGCGCCAGCAGTTATGGACAGGGGGAGAATGAGCAGTTCTTC.

V is TRBV11-2 and J is TRBJ1-6; D may be TRBD1 (5 bases). Germline V gene sequence: CDR1 SGHAT, CDR2 FQNNGV. Trimming removed 5 bases at V and 6 bases at J, with 11 bases between. This CDR3 spans 14 amino acids. CDR3 sequence: CASSLDTVNSPLHF. The CDR3 nucleotides read TGTGCCAGCAGCCTGGACACGGTTAATTCACCCCTCCACTTT.

The rearrangement joins TRBV5-1 to TRBJ1-1; possibly TRBD1 for D (5 bases). Germline V gene lookup returns CDR1 SGHRS and CDR2 YFSETQ. This CDR3 is 14 amino acids long. Trimming shortened V by 1 base and J by 5 bases, and 12 bases separated the two germline ends. Written as DNA, the CDR3 is TGCGCCAGCAGCTTGAACGGAGGGGAAACTGAAGCTTTCTTT. This encodes CASSLNGGETEAFF. The whole variable domain, remainder taken from reference TRBV5-1 and TRBJ1-1, is KAGVTQTPRYLIKTRGQQVTLSCSPISGHRSVSWYQQTPGQGLQFLFEYFSETQRNKGNFPGRFSGRQFSNSRSEMNVSTLELGDSALYLCASSLNGGETEAFFGQGTRLTVV.

This chain connects TRBV3-1 (or the pseudogene TRBV3-2) to TRBJ1-6; D gene unclear. The CDR3 is 14 residues long. V was trimmed by 1 base and J by 9 bases, leaving 10 bases between them. The V gene's germline CDR1 is LGHDT and CDR2 YNNKEL (reference sequence). The CDR3 protein is CASSQGHMGSPLHF. In DNA, the CDR3 is TGTGCCAGCAGCCAAGGACATATGGGTTCACCCCTCCACTTT.

The rearrangement joins TRBV5-1 to TRBJ1-5; 9 nucleotides line up with TRBD1. This CDR3 region has 17 residues. V shed 0 bases, J shed 1 base, and the junction held 5 bases outside the gene matches. The germline V gene has CDR1 SGHRS and CDR2 YFSETQ. The CDR3 spells CASSLGTGVMSNQPQHF. DNA of the CDR3: TGCGCCAGCAGCTTGGGGACAGGGGTCATGAGCAATCAGCCCCAGCATTTT.

This chain connects TRBV5-1 to TRBJ2-2, with 8 bases matching TRBD2. This CDR3 spans 14 amino acids. The germline CDR1 and CDR2 sequences are SGHRS and YFSETQ. The V segment lost 3 bases and the J segment 6 bases; nucleotides outside the gene matches: 4. Here the CDR3 reads CASSSGLVPGELFF. The CDR3, as DNA: TGCGCCAGCAGCTCGGGACTAGTCCCCGGGGAGCTGTTTTTT.

The V and J genes are TRBV6-2 or TRBV6-3 and TRBJ1-3, with D hard to call. This CDR3 comprises 11 residues. The V and J ends lost 2 bases and 8 bases respectively, with 4 bases between them. In germline, CDR1 is MNHEY, CDR2 SVGEGT. CDR3 in DNA: TGTGCCAGCAGTTACGGGCACACCATATATTTT. It is translated as CASSYGHTIYF.

The chain uses TRBV4-2 and TRBJ2-2, with TRBD2 matching over 10 bases. The germline V gene encodes CDR1 LGHNA and CDR2 YNFKEQ. The CDR3 loop spans 15 amino acids. The trim removed 0 bases at V and 7 bases at J, leaving 2 bases unmatched. CDR3 sequence reads: CASSQDLAGDGELFF. The CDR3 DNA reads as TGTGCCAGCAGCCAAGATCTAGCGGGGGACGGGGAGCTGTTTTTT.

The chain uses TRBV18 and TRBJ1-1, with no clear D. Germline V CDR1 and CDR2: KGHSH, LQKENI. V dropped 2 bases and J dropped 2 bases, with 9 bases sitting between them. The length of the CDR3 is 14 residues. The CDR3 DNA reads as TGTGCCAGCTCACCAGCGGGGATTAACACTGAAGCTTTCTTT. Its protein is CASSPAGINTEAFF.

The V gene is TRBV19, the J gene TRBJ1-2; D might be TRBD1 (6 bases). The CDR3 is 13 residues long. V was pared by 5 bases and J by 4 bases, with 11 bases between. CDR1 LNHDA and CDR2 SQIVND come from the germline V gene (reference sequence). For the CDR3, the DNA is TGTGCCAGTAGTTCTAGACAGGTCTATGGCTACACCTTC. It is translated as CASSSRQVYGYTF.

The chain couples TRBV9 to TRBJ2-5; D may be TRBD1 (8 bases). The CDR3 runs 17 residues. Germline V lookup: CDR1 SGDLS, CDR2 YYNGEE. Trimming took off 4 bases at V and 0 bases at J, with 19 bases between the two ends. The CDR3 is CASSHRGDRPYQETQYF. The CDR3 coding sequence is TGTGCCAGCAGCCACCGGGGGGACAGGCCGTACCAAGAGACCCAGTACTTC.

This clone was recorded only once. The chain recombines TRBV29-1 with TRBJ1-5, with 9 bases fitting TRBD1. J gave up 5 bases and V 5 bases, and 4 bases lay outside the gene matches. CDR1 SQVTM and CDR2 ANQGSEA come from the germline V gene. This CDR3 contains 13 residues. CDR3 region: CSVMRDRDQPQHF. CDR3 in DNA: TGCAGCGTTATGCGGGACAGGGATCAGCCCCAGCATTTT. Full variable domain (rest looked up from reference TRBV29-1 and TRBJ1-5): SAVISQKPSRDICQRGTSLTIQCQVDSQVTMMFWYRQQPGQSLTLIATANQGSEATYESGFVIDKFPISRPNLTFSTLTVSNMSPEDSSIYLCSVMRDRDQPQHFGDGTRLSIL.

The chain links TRBV3-1 (or the pseudogene TRBV3-2) to TRBJ2-4, with 15 bases fitting TRBD2. Unmatched junction bases numbered 7, after V lost 0 bases and J lost 10 bases. This CDR3 spans 17 amino acids. Per germline, CDR1 LGHDT and CDR2 YNNKEL (reference sequence). The CDR3 region is CASSQDGLAGGPKIQYF. The DNA of the CDR3 is TGTGCCAGCAGCCAAGACGGACTAGCGGGGGGGCCTAAAATTCAGTACTTC.

The V gene is TRBV12-3 or TRBV12-4, the J gene TRBJ1-2; the D gene is possibly TRBD1 (5 bases). Trimming removed 4 bases from V and 5 bases from J, with 11 bases in between. The length of the CDR3 is 13 residues. This CDR3 reads CASSSRDRYGYTF. The CDR3, as DNA: TGTGCCAGCAGTTCGCGGGACCGGTATGGCTACACCTTC.